The entry below describes one T cell receptor (beta chain). What this receptor recognizes is not known. The sample holds no much larger clone one base away, and base qualities are not on file. Receptor amplification or capture employed the immunoSEQ multiplex PCR assay. TCRdb took over this immuneACCESS table, retaining in-frame rearrangements with V and J assigned. Such tables are incomplete; in checked studies, under half of the missing clones stem from an unresolved V gene, and the remainder is unexplained. The sample contains some 100,000 clones, about 85% of them found a single time. The top ten constitute 14% to 15% of the sample. The sample is drawn from a study of radiotherapy plus CTLA-4 blockade in lung cancer (dated by TCRdb to the late 2010s). Concerning the study at large: Among the enrolled patients, about 19% had an objective response, and 31% reached disease control. Study-wide conclusions, independent of this receptor: The strongest predictors of response were reported to be early dynamic shifts in blood T cell clones along with a rise in serum interferon-beta following radiation. After treatment with radiotherapy and ipilimumab, TCR clones that originated in tumors expanded in peripheral blood.

Focal radiation therapy combined with CTLA-4 blockade (ipilimumab) was tested in patients with chemo-refractory metastatic non-small-cell lung cancer. The receptor comes from a human donor with non-small cell lung cancer that progressed on radiotherapy plus ipilimumab. The sample was peripheral blood, taken from a patient treated with radiotherapy plus ipilimumab.

CDR3 loop: CASSLFGDSNQPQHF. In nucleotide form, the sequence is TGTGCCAGCAGTTTATTTGGGGATAGCAATCAGCCCCAGCATTTT. Rearrangement joined TRBV27 to TRBJ1-5; too little of a D gene remains to name it. The trim is 1 base for V and 0 bases for J, with a gap of 7 bases between the germline ends. From cysteine to phenylalanine, the CDR3 is 15 amino acids long. The sequence is cut down to CDR3 DNA, 45 bases in frame from base 1. From the germline V gene (reference sequence), CDR1 is MNHEY and CDR2 is SMNVEV.